The 17 T cell receptor beta chains below were found in one sample sequenced in a study of regulatory T cells in long-lasting Graves disease. Building the TCR beta libraries relied on iRepertoire HTBI primers, and CDR3 regions underwent Arm-PCR. TCRdb fed the multiplex PCR reads into MiXCR, producing one record per CDR3 protein. The data contain around 480,000 distinct CDR3 sequences, around 16% of them singletons. Time point noted: newly diagnosed GD, antithyroid drugs for less than 3 months. After RNA was extracted from PBMCs, the TCR library was made from it. The data were also submitted as part of a second study, on T cells in Graves' hyperthyroidism and ophthalmopathy.

The source was peripheral blood mononuclear cells (PBMCs), collected at new diagnosis, from a patient treated with antithyroid drugs. All receptors come from a man in his forties or fifties with Graves disease.

The V call is TRBV9, the J call TRBJ2-3; D perhaps matches TRBD2 (5 bases). Between the trimmed V and J ends, which lost 0 bases and 1 base, there was a span of 12 bases. The CDR3 is made up of 16 amino acids. From germline, CDR1 is SGDLS and CDR2 YYNGEE. CDR3 nucleotide sequence: TGTGCCAGCAGCGTAGAGGTCGCGGGCCGCACAGATACGCAGTATTTT. Its protein is CASSVEVAGRTDTQYF. The full variable domain, its missing parts supplied by reference TRBV9 and TRBJ2-3, is DSGVTQTPKHLITATGQRVTLRCSPRSGDLSVYWYQQSLDQGLQFLIQYYNGEERAKGNILERFSAQQFPDLHSELNLSSLELGDSALYFCASSVEVAGRTDTQYFGPGTRLTVL.

The V gene is TRBV12-3 or TRBV12-4, the J gene TRBJ2-5; 13 bases are a match to TRBD2. J lost 5 bases, V lost 5 bases, and 8 bases had no gene match. This CDR3 spans 16 amino acids. The CDR3 DNA reads TGTGCCAGCAGTCCGATCGGGACTAGCGGGACCGAGACCCAGTACTTC. This codes for CASSPIGTSGTETQYF.

This chain uses TRBV2 with TRBJ1-1; D gene ambiguous. This CDR3 region has 12 residues. The V end was cut by 6 bases, the J end by 7 bases, with 12 bases between. Germline V gives CDR1 SNHLY, CDR2 FYNNEI. In nucleotides, the CDR3 is TGTGCCAGCAGCGCCACGACCCTTGAAGCTTTCTTT. It codes for CASSATTLEAFF.

This clonotype has a count of ten or more. V and J are TRBV12-3 or TRBV12-4 and TRBJ1-4; tentative D call: TRBD1 (6 bases). Trimming pared 5 bases from V and 5 bases from J, leaving 18 bases between. This CDR3 region has 16 residues. CDR3 region: CASSPSDNRGNEKLFF. CDR3 DNA: TGTGCCAGCAGTCCCTCGGACAATAGGGGGAATGAAAAACTGTTTTTT.

This clonotype showed up many times. The genes are TRBV11-3 and TRBJ2-1; 7 bases match TRBD2. This CDR3 has 17 residues. Germline trimming cut 5 bases from V and 0 bases from J; bases unmatched to any gene: 10. CDR1 and CDR2 (germline): SGHNT, YENEEA. In DNA form, the CDR3 reads TGTGCCAGCAGCCATGCCTCTGCGGGAGCCTCCTACAATGAGCAGTTCTTC. Its translation: CASSHASAGASYNEQFF.

This clonotype was observed many times. This chain links TRBV7-2 with TRBJ2-3; 7 bases agree with TRBD1. CDR1 is SGHTA and CDR2 is FQGNSA in the germline V gene. The V and J ends lost 6 bases and 8 bases, in that order; junction bases with no gene match: 17. The CDR3 is 16 residues long. The CDR3 region has the DNA TGTGCCAGCAGGGATACGACAGGGAGACGAACGGGTACGCAGTATTTT. Encoded protein: CASRDTTGRRTGTQYF.

This clonotype was seen a few times. V is TRBV20-1 and J is TRBJ2-5; 8 nucleotides line up with TRBD2. This CDR3 comprises 13 residues. The trim removed 7 bases at V and 4 bases at J, leaving 8 bases unmatched. Germline assignment: CDR1 DFQATT and CDR2 SNEGSKA (reference sequence). Here the CDR3 DNA reads TGCAGTGTGTCTAGCGGGCAGGGAGAGACCCAGTACTTC. Translating gives CSVSSGQGETQYF.

In its sample, this clonotype was seen a few times. This rearrangement joins TRBV6-1 to TRBJ1-5; 7 bases line up with TRBD1. Germline CDR1 and CDR2: MNHNS and SASEGT. The J segment lost 7 bases and the V segment lost 2 bases, leaving 5 bases of the junction unmatched. The CDR3 runs 14 residues. The CDR3 DNA sequence: TGTGCCAGCAGTGAAAGCGGACAGGAACAGCCCCAGCATTTT. It yields the protein CASSESGQEQPQHF.

V gene TRBV11-3 combines with J gene TRBJ2-7; perhaps TRBD2 as D (6 bases). Trimming pared 5 bases from V and 3 bases from J, leaving 14 bases between. The CDR3 sequence is 14 residues long. Germline V CDR1 and CDR2: SGHNT, YENEEA. The CDR3 region has the DNA TGTGCCAGCAGCAGCGGGTCTCAAAACTACGAGCAGTACTTC. It encodes CASSSGSQNYEQYF.

The chain carries TRBV5-8 and TRBJ2-7; TRBD1 agrees at 7 bases. V trimming: 7 bases; J trimming: 2 bases; junction bases outside the gene matches: 6. This CDR3 comprises 13 residues. Germline CDR1 SGHTS, CDR2 YDEGEE. The CDR3 DNA reads as TGTGCCAGCCAACAGGGGTTCCCCTACGAGCAGTACTTC. This encodes CASQQGFPYEQYF.

This chain connects TRBV7-9 to TRBJ1-1; D is undetermined. The germline V gene has CDR1 SEHNR and CDR2 FQNEAQ (reference sequence). CDR3 size: 14 residues. Trimming removed 0 bases at V and 1 base at J, with 6 bases between. CDR3 loop: CASSLARGNTEAFF. DNA for the CDR3: TGTGCCAGCAGCTTAGCCCGGGGGAACACTGAAGCTTTCTTT.

This clonotype has more than one count but fewer than ten. The chain links TRBV20-1 to TRBJ2-2; D may be TRBD2 (5 bases). The CDR3 sequence is 13 residues long. Germline V gene sequence: CDR1 DFQATT, CDR2 SNEGSKA (reference sequence). The V gene lost 4 bases and the J gene lost 0 bases, with 6 bases spanning the gap. The CDR3 DNA follows: TGCAGTGCTAAGGGAGCGAACACCGGGGAGCTGTTTTTT. It yields the protein CSAKGANTGELFF.

This clonotype showed up just a few times. V and J are TRBV6-2 or TRBV6-3 and TRBJ2-3; no firm D call. Germline V gives CDR1 MNHEY, CDR2 SVGEGT. Trimming removed 5 bases at V and 0 bases at J, with 12 bases between. This CDR3 contains 15 residues. In DNA, the CDR3 is TGTGCCAGCAGTCGCGCAGGTGCTAGCACAGATACGCAGTATTTT. It yields the protein CASSRAGASTDTQYF.

This rearrangement joins TRBV28 to TRBJ2-6; the D is unclear. With 5 bases removed from V and 12 bases from J, the gap between germline ends came to 8 bases. The CDR3 extends over 11 amino acids. Germline V gives CDR1 MDHEN, CDR2 SYDVKM. CDR3 sequence (DNA): TGTGCCAGCAGTCTCCGATCCGTCCTGACTTTC. It translates to CASSLRSVLTF. The whole variable domain, remainder taken from reference TRBV28 and TRBJ2-6, is DVKVTQSSRYLVKRTGEKVFLECVQDMDHENMFWYRQDPGLGLRLIYFSYDVKMKEKGDIPEGYSVSREKKERFSLILESASTNQTSMYLCASSLRSVLTFGAGSRLTVL.

This clonotype was observed many times. The CDR3 DNA is TGTGCCAGCAGGGATCTAGCGGGAGCGGACACCGGGGAGCTGTTTTTT. Translation: CASRDLAGADTGELFF. The chain employs TRBV7-6 and TRBJ2-2, with 10 positions matching TRBD2. The CDR3 is made up of 16 amino acids. V shed 6 bases, J shed 3 bases, and the junction held 7 bases outside the gene matches. The germline gives CDR1 SGHVS, CDR2 FNYEAQ.

Many counts were recorded for this clonotype. CDR3 coding DNA: TGTGCCAGCAGGGGAGGATCTAACACTGAAGCTTTCTTT. It specifies CASRGGSNTEAFF. The chain combines TRBV12-3 or TRBV12-4 with TRBJ1-1; D is unresolved. The CDR3 contains 13 residues. V was shortened by 6 bases and J by 2 bases, with 10 bases between the two germline ends.

The CDR3, as DNA: TGTGCCAGAGCTGGGGGGAGACAGGGGGCGCGGTCACCCCTCCACTTT. It translates to CARAGGRQGARSPLHF. The V and J genes are TRBV2 and TRBJ1-6, with 10 bases identical to TRBD1. The trim removed 9 bases at V and 10 bases at J, leaving 15 bases unmatched. CDR1 and CDR2 (germline): SNHLY, FYNNEI. CDR3 size: 16 residues. Supplemented by reference TRBV2 and TRBJ1-6, the full variable domain reads EPEVTQTPSHQVTQMGQEVILRCVPISNHLYFYWYRQILGQKVEFLVSFYNNEISEKSEIFDDQFSVERPDGSNFTLKIRSTKLEDSAMYFCARAGGRQGARSPLHFGNGTRLTVT.